This T cell receptor (beta chain) was identified in a study of OX40 agonist ivuxolimab in advanced cancers. Across the whole study: Prior anti-PD-1, anti-PD-L1 or anti-CTLA-4 therapy was allowed; over 30% had some.

Produced via immunoSEQ multiplex PCR; TCRdb's table is partial and in-frame only. The table shows some 110,000 clones, with about 93% occurring only once. A note on this clone: Its antigen is unknown.

This CDR3 region has 16 residues. Germline CDR1 is SGHTA and CDR2 is FQGNSA. Trimming shortened V by 3 bases and J by 2 bases, and 15 bases separated the two germline ends. Patients with a history of autoimmune disease or on systemic immunosuppression were excluded. Findings of the study overall: On average, a greater number of expanded clones characterised CD8+ T cells relative to CD4+. The study observed clonal expansion of CD4+ and CD8+ blood T cells by week 6 at 0.1 to 3.0 mg/kg.

The receptor comes from an adult with an advanced solid tumor such as melanoma, head and neck, liver or kidney cancer. V gene TRBV7-2 combines with J gene TRBJ2-3, with a weak D call TRBD1 (6 bases). The sample in question was CD4+ or CD8+ T cells sorted from blood, obtained in a trial of the OX40 agonist ivuxolimab. CDR3 in DNA: TGTGCCAGCAGCTTCCGTCGGGACATACTCACAGATACGCAGTATTTT. It encodes CASSFRRDILTDTQYF.